Each of the 13 T cell receptor beta chains below was sequenced from the same sample in a study of T cells in Graves' hyperthyroidism and ophthalmopathy. What was amplified from RNA transcripts were TCR beta CDR3 regions. During a first-round RT-PCR of the TCR CDR3, the HTBI primer set was used. One entry per CDR3 protein, called by TCRdb with MiXCR from the multiplex PCR reads. Here the sample spans hundreds of thousands of distinct CDR3 sequences, less than 25% being singletons. Sequencing used blood. The origin of the receptors is a man aged 25 to 45 with Graves' ophthalmopathy.

This clonotype showed up many times. V and J are TRBV28 and TRBJ2-7, with 8 bases identical to TRBD2. The length of the CDR3 is 13 residues. V shed 7 bases and J 2 bases; nucleotides not matched to a gene: 4. CDR1 MDHEN and CDR2 SYDVKM come from the germline V gene. The CDR3 reads CASTLGGAYEQYF. For the CDR3, the DNA is TGTGCCAGCACCCTCGGGGGGGCCTACGAGCAGTACTTC.

In this sample, this clonotype turned up a few times. The chain combines TRBV7-2 with TRBJ1-5; 7 positions agree with TRBD1. The CDR3 length is 16 residues. Germline V gene sequence: CDR1 SGHTA, CDR2 FQGNSA. With V trimmed by 5 bases and J by 3 bases, 10 bases remained unmatched. CDR3 region: CASSPRTTGFNQPQHF. The CDR3 DNA reads TGTGCCAGCAGCCCCCGGACGACAGGGTTCAATCAGCCCCAGCATTTT. Variable domain in full (rest from reference TRBV7-2 and TRBJ1-5): GAGVSQSPSNKVTEKGKDVELRCDPISGHTALYWYRQSLGQGLEFLIYFQGNSAPDKSGLPSDRFSAERTGGSVSTLTIQRTQQEDSAVYLCASSPRTTGFNQPQHFGDGTRLSIL.

This clonotype has only a few counts. The rearrangement links TRBV28 to TRBJ2-1; D may be TRBD1 (5 bases). Germline V gene data show CDR1 as MDHEN and CDR2 as SYDVKM. Trimming removed 6 bases at V and 7 bases at J, with 13 bases between. The CDR3 sequence is 13 residues long. CDR3 protein: CASSLGVVNEQFF. CDR3 nucleotide sequence: TGTGCCAGCAGCTTAGGGGTCGTGAATGAGCAGTTCTTC.

V is TRBV28 and J is TRBJ2-6, with 10 positions matching TRBD1. The CDR3 is made up of 20 amino acids. Per germline, CDR1 MDHEN and CDR2 SYDVKM. After removal of 4 bases from V and 0 bases from J, the junction contained 12 bases not matched to a gene. The CDR3 DNA follows: TGTGCCAGCAGTTCTCTACGGACAGGGGGATCCATCTCTGGGGCCAACGTCCTGACTTTC. Translation: CASSSLRTGGSISGANVLTF.

The V call is TRBV19, the J call TRBJ2-1, with 13 bases that match TRBD2. The V and J ends lost 5 bases and 0 bases, in that order; junction bases with no gene match: 4. Germline values: CDR1 LNHDA, CDR2 SQIVND (reference sequence). The CDR3 loop spans 17 amino acids. The CDR3 bases are TGTGCCAGTAGTTCGACTAGCGGGAGGCACTCCTACAATGAGCAGTTCTTC. Translating gives CASSSTSGRHSYNEQFF.

This clonotype was recorded a few times. This chain connects TRBV28 to TRBJ1-3, with a possible D match to TRBD1 (6 bases). V was shortened by 6 bases and J by 2 bases, with 14 bases between the two germline ends. The germline V gene encodes CDR1 MDHEN and CDR2 SYDVKM. The CDR3 spans 15 residues. CDR3 loop: CASREQGSAGNTIYF. The CDR3 DNA reads as TGTGCCAGCAGGGAACAGGGATCTGCTGGAAACACCATATATTTT.

This clonotype has a handful of counts. The chain employs TRBV6-1 and TRBJ2-2; D is unresolved. Trimming cost V 6 bases and J 5 bases, with 13 bases left between them. This CDR3 is 14 amino acids long. The germline CDR1 and CDR2 sequences are MNHNS and SASEGT. The DNA of the CDR3 is TGTGCCAGCAGCTACCTATCCGCTACCGGGGAGCTGTTTTTT. Its protein is CASSYLSATGELFF.

This clonotype was seen more than once but under ten times. The chain links TRBV6-1 to TRBJ1-5; D may be TRBD1 (6 bases). The CDR3 loop spans 14 amino acids. The germline V and J ends were trimmed by 6 bases and 0 bases, with 9 bases remaining between them. Germline CDR1 is MNHNS and CDR2 is SASEGT. The chain's CDR3 is CASSNRDSNQPQHF. Written as DNA, the CDR3 is TGTGCCAGCAGCAACAGGGATAGCAATCAGCCCCAGCATTTT.

CDR3 sequence: CASSQVGRGGIQYF. The CDR3, as DNA: TGTGCCAGCAGCCAAGTAGGCCGCGGTGGCATTCAGTACTTC. The chain combines TRBV14 with TRBJ2-4; D uncertain. CDR3 length: 14 residues. Germline CDR1 is SGHDN and CDR2 is FVKESK. Trimming removed 1 base from V and 9 bases from J, with 13 bases in between.

At least ten counts were recorded for this clonotype. This rearrangement joins TRBV20-1 to TRBJ2-3; D gene uncertain. Germline V gene lookup returns CDR1 DFQATT and CDR2 SNEGSKA (reference sequence). The CDR3 loop spans 14 amino acids. V lost 0 bases to trimming and J lost 1 base, with 8 bases between them. The CDR3 spells CSAREGRGTDTQYF. For the CDR3, the DNA is TGCAGTGCTAGAGAAGGAAGGGGCACAGATACGCAGTATTTT.

The rearrangement links TRBV7-3 to TRBJ2-7; 8 bases match TRBD2. The CDR3 runs to 15 residues. Germline CDR1 and CDR2: SGHTA and FQGTGA. V dropped 5 bases and J dropped 3; count of bases not matched to a gene: 9. The CDR3 reads CASSPLALADYEQYF. CDR3 nucleotide sequence: TGTGCCAGCAGCCCGCTTGCACTAGCGGACTACGAGCAGTACTTC.

V gene TRBV7-6 combines with J gene TRBJ2-1; D remains ambiguous. The CDR3 runs to 11 residues. CDR1 SGHVS and CDR2 FNYEAQ come from the germline V gene. Between the trimmed V and J ends, which lost 5 bases and 5 bases, there was a span of 4 bases. The CDR3 DNA sequence: TGTGCCAGCAGCATCGACAATGAGCAGTTCTTC. The encoded protein is CASSIDNEQFF.

This clonotype occurred many times. This chain uses TRBV5-1 with TRBJ2-7; 8 bases fit TRBD1. The J segment lost 9 bases and the V segment lost 0 bases, leaving 11 bases of the junction unmatched. Germline values: CDR1 SGHRS, CDR2 YFSETQ. The CDR3 runs 15 residues. The CDR3, as DNA: TGCGCCAGCAGCTTGGTGCTAGGACAGGGTAAGGCGCAGTACTTC. Protein sequence: CASSLVLGQGKAQYF.